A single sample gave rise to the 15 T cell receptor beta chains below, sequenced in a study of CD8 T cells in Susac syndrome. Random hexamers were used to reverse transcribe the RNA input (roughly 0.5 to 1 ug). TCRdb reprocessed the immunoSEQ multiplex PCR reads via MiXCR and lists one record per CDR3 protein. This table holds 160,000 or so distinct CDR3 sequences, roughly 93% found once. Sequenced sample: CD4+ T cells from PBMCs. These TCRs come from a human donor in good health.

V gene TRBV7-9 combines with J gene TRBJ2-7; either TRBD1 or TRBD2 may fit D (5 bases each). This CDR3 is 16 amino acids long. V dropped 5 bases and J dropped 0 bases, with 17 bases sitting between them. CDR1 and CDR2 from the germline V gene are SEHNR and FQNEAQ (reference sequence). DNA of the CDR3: TGTGCCAGCAGCCGTCCCCCGGGACGGAACTCCTACGAGCAGTACTTC. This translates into CASSRPPGRNSYEQYF.

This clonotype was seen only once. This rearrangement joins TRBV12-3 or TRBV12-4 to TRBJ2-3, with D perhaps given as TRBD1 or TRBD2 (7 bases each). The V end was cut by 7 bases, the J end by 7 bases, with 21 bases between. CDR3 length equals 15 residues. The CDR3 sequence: CASTPGGGGRNTQYF. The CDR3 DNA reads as TGTGCCAGCACCCCAGGGGGGGGCGGAAGGAATACGCAGTATTTT.

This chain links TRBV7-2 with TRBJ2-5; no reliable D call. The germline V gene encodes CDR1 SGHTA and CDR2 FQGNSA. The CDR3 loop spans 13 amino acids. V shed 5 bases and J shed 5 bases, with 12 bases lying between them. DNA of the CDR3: TGTGCCAGCAGCCGACCGGTAGAGGAGACCCAGTACTTC. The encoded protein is CASSRPVEETQYF.

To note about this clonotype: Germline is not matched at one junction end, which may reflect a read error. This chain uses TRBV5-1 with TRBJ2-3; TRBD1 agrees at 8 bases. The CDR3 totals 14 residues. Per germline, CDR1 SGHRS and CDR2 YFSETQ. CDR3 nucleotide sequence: TGTGCCAGCAGCTTGGGACAGGTTGGAGATACGCAGTATTTT. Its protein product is CASSLGQVGDTQYF.

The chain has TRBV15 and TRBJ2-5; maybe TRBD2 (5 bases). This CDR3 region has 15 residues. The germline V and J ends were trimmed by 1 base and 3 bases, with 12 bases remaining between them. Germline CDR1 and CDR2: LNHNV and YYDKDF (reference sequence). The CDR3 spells CATSRGPMREETQYF. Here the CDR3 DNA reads TGTGCCACCAGCAGAGGTCCAATGAGGGAAGAGACCCAGTACTTC.

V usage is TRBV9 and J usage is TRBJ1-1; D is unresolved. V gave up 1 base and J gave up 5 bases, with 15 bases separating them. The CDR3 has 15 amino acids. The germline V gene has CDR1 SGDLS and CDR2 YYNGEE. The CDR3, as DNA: TGTGCCAGCAGCGTACTGGTCGGACCGGGGACTGAAGCTTTCTTT. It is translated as CASSVLVGPGTEAFF.

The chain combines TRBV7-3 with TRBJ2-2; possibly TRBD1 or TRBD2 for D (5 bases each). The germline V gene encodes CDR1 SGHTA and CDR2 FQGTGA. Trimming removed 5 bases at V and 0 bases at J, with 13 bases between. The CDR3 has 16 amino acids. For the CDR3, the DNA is TGTGCCAGCAGCCCCCCGGGGACGGCGAACACCGGGGAGCTGTTTTTT. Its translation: CASSPPGTANTGELFF. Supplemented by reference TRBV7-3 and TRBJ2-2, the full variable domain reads GAGVSQTPSNKVTEKGKYVELRCDPISGHTALYWYRQSLGQGPEFLIYFQGTGAADDSGLPNDRFFAVRPEGSVSTLKIQRTERGDSAVYLCASSPPGTANTGELFFGEGSRLTVL.

The DNA for the CDR3 is TGTGCCAGCACCTCCACTAGCCGGAGCACAGATACGCAGTATTTT. It is translated as CASTSTSRSTDTQYF. This chain connects TRBV12-3 or TRBV12-4 to TRBJ2-3; D perhaps matches TRBD2 (6 bases). V was pared by 7 bases and J by 0 bases, with 14 bases between. This CDR3 has 15 residues.

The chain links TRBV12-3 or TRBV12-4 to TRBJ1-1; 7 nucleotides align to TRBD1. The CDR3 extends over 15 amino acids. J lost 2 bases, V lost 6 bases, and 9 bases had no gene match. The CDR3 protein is CASSPQGSLNTEAFF. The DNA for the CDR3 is TGTGCCAGCAGCCCACAGGGGTCCCTCAACACTGAAGCTTTCTTT.

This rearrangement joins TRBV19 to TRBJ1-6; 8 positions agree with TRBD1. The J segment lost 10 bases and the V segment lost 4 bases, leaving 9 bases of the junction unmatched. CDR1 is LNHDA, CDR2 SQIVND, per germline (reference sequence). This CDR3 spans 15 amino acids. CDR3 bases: TGTGCCAGTAGTACCTTGGACAGGGTAGCATCACCCCTCCACTTT. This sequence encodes CASSTLDRVASPLHF.

In DNA form, the CDR3 reads TGTGCCAGCTCACTGTCCGGGACAGGGGAGGGAGGCTACACCTTC. Amino acid sequence: CASSLSGTGEGGYTF. The V and J genes are TRBV18 and TRBJ1-2; 10 nucleotides line up with TRBD1. This CDR3 comprises 15 residues. V shed 4 bases and J 8 bases; nucleotides not matched to a gene: 10. CDR1 and CDR2 (germline): KGHSH, LQKENI.

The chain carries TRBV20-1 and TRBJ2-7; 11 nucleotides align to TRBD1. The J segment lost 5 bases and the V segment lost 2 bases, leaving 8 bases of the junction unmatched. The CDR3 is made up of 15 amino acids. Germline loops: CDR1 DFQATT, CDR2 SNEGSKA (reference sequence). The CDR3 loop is CSARSPGQGVNEQYF. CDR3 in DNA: TGCAGTGCTAGATCTCCGGGACAGGGGGTCAACGAGCAGTACTTC.

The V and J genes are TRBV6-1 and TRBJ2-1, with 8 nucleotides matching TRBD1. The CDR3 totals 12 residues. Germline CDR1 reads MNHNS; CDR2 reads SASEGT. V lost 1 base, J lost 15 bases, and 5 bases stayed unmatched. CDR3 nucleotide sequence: TGTGCCAGCAGTGAAGTAAGGACAGGGCGGTTCTTC. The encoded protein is CASSEVRTGRFF.

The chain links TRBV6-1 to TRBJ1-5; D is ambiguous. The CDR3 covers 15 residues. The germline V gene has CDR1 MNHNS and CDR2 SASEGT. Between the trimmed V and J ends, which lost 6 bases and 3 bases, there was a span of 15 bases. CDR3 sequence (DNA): TGTGCCAGCAGCGATATTGGGAGGATCAATCAGCCCCAGCATTTT. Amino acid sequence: CASSDIGRINQPQHF.

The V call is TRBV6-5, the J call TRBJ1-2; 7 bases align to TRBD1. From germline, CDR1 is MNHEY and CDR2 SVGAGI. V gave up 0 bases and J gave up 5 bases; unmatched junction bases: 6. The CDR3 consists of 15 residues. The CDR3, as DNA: TGTGCCAGCAGTTACTCGATAGCAGGGGGTTATGGCTACACCTTC. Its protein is CASSYSIAGGYGYTF.